Listed below are T cell receptor beta chains from one sample, sequenced in a study of T cell responses to AZD1222 COVID-19 vaccine. Libraries were prepared by immunoSEQ multiplex PCR; TCRdb keeps only in-frame clonotypes and omits some of them. The table includes about 98,000 clones, 84% detected once. Sample: peripheral blood, taken on day 0 of AZD1222 vaccination. The receptors originated from an adult in good health. Each CDR3 is given with its conserved first and last residue. A D gene is named only where the DNA matches it firmly. Expanded clones are given a class, and other clones once, few, many or no size at all.

V gene	clone size	D gene	J gene	CDR3 DNA	CDR3 protein
TRBV9	-	TRBD2	TRBJ2-1	TGTGCCAGCAGCGTCGGACTAGCGGGGAGAGGAGGGGTGACAACTGAGCAGTTCTTC	CASSVGLAGRGGVTTEQFF
TRBV4-3	-	TRBD1	TRBJ2-3	TGCGCCAGCAGCCAAGAAGGACAGGGCGCAGATACGCAGTATTTT	CASSQEGQGADTQYF
TRBV28	-	-	TRBJ1-3	TGTGCCAGCACTGCCGGTTCCGTCTCTGGAAACACCATATATTTT	CASTAGSVSGNTIYF
TRBV14	-	-	TRBJ1-5	TGTGCCAGCAGCCAAGTCGACGGACAGCCCCAGCATTTT	CASSQVDGQPQHF
TRBV6-2/TRBV6-3	few	TRBD1	TRBJ1-1	TGTGCCAGCAGCCCCCCAGGGGGCAGGGAAGCTTTCTTT	CASSPPGGREAFF
TRBV3-1/TRBV3-2	few	TRBD1	TRBJ1-1	TGTGCCAGCAGCCCCGGGACAGGGGGCGCTGAAGCTTTCTTT	CASSPGTGGAEAFF
TRBV5-1	-	TRBD2	TRBJ2-3	TGCGCCAGCAGCTTGCGACTAGCGGGGGGAAAAGATACGCAGTATTTT	CASSLRLAGGKDTQYF
TRBV5-1	-	-	TRBJ2-2	TGCGCCAGCAGCTTAGGGCAGCCTGGCGGGGAGCTGTTTTTT	CASSLGQPGGELFF
TRBV24-1	once	-	TRBJ2-3	TGTGCCACCAGTGATTTGCATGGAACAGCCCAAGGTGGCGGAAAGGTGTATTTT	CATSDLHGTAQGGGKVYF
TRBV6-2/TRBV6-3	-	-	TRBJ1-5	TGTGCCAGCAGTAACGGGGTCAGTCAGCCCCAGCATTTT	CASSNGVSQPQHF
TRBV12-3/TRBV12-4	few	TRBD1	TRBJ2-3	TGTGCCAGCAGCTCTAACCTGGACAGGGGGGAGTATTTT	CASSSNLDRGEYF
TRBV28	-	-	TRBJ2-2	TGTGCCAGCAGTTTCGACTTCAACACCGGGGAGCTGTTTTTT	CASSFDFNTGELFF
TRBV3-1/TRBV3-2	-	TRBD2	TRBJ2-3	TGTGCCAGCTCGCGACTAGCGGGGTCCACAGATACGCAGTATTTT	CASSRLAGSTDTQYF
TRBV7-8	-	-	TRBJ1-2	TGTGCCAGCAGCTCGGACGGGGGCCATGGCTACACCTTC	CASSSDGGHGYTF
TRBV4-3	-	-	TRBJ1-6	TGCGCCAGCAGCCAAGCCCCGGGTTCCTATAATTCACCCCTCCACTTT	CASSQAPGSYNSPLHF
TRBV4-2	-	-	TRBJ2-3	TGTGCCAGCAGCCAAGATCGTCCTAGCCGGACAGATACGCAGTATTTT	CASSQDRPSRTDTQYF
TRBV24-1	-	-	TRBJ1-2	TGTGCCACCAGCAAAACGGGACCCCCTGCTAACTATGGCTACACCTTC	CATSKTGPPANYGYTF